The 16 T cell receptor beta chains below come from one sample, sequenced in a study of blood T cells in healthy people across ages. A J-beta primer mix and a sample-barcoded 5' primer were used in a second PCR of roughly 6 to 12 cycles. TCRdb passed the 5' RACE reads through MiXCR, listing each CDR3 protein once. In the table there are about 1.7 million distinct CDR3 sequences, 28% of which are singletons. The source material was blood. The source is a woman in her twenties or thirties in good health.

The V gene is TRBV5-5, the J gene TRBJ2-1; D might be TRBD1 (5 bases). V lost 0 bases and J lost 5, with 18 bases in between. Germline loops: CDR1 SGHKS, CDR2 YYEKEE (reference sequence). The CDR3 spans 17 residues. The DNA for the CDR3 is TGTGCCAGCAGCTTGGAATTCAGGGCCAATCCCGACAATGAGCAGTTCTTC. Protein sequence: CASSLEFRANPDNEQFF.

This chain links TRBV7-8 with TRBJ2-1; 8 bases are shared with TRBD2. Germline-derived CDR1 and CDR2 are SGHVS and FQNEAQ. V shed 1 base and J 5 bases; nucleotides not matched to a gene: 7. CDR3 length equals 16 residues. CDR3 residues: CASSLEGSGGHNEQFF. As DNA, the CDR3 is TGTGCCAGCAGCTTAGAGGGCAGCGGGGGACACAATGAGCAGTTCTTC.

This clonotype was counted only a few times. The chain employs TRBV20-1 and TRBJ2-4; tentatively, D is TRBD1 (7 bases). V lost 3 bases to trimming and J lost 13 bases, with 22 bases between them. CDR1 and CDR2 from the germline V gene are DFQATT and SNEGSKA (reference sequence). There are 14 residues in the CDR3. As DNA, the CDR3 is TGCAGTGCTAGCCTCAGGGGGGCCCACAATGAGCAGTACTTC. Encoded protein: CSASLRGAHNEQYF.

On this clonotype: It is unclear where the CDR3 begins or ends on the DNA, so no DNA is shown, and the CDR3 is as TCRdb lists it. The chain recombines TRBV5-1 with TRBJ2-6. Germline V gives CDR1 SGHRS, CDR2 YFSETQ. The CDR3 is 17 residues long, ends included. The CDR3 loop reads CASSFATGNSGANVRTF.

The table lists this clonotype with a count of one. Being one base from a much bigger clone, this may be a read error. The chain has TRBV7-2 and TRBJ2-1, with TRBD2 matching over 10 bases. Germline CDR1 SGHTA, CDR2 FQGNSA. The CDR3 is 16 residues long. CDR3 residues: CAGSLSPSGRSNEQFF. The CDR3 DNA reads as TGTGCCGGCAGCTTATCTCCTAGCGGGAGAAGTAATGAGCAGTTCTTC.

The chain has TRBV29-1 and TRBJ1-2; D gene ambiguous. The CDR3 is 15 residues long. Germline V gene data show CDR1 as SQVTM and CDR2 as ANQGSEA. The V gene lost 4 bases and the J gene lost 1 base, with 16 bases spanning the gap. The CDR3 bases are TGCAGCGTTGGGGAGCGAGATACTATTAACTATGGCTACACCTTC. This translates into CSVGERDTINYGYTF.

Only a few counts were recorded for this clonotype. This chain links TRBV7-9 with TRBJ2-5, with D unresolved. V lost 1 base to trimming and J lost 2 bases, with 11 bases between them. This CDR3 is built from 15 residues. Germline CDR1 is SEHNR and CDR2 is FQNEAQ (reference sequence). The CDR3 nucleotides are TGTGCCAGCAGCTTAGAGTTCCGGGCACAAGAGACCCAGTACTTC. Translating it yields CASSLEFRAQETQYF.

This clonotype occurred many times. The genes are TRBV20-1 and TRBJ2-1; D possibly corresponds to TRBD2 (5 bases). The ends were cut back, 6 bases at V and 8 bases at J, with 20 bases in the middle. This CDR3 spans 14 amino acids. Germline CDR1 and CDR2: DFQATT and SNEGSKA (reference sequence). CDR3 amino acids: CSAVLSGPGDEQFF. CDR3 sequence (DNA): TGCAGTGCCGTTTTATCCGGCCCCGGGGATGAGCAGTTCTTC.

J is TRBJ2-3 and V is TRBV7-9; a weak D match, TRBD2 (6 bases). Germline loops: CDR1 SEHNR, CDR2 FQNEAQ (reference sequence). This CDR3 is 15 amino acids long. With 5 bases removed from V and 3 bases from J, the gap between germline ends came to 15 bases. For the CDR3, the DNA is TGTGCCAGCAGCCCGACTACGCGGGGAACAGATACGCAGTATTTT. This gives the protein CASSPTTRGTDTQYF.

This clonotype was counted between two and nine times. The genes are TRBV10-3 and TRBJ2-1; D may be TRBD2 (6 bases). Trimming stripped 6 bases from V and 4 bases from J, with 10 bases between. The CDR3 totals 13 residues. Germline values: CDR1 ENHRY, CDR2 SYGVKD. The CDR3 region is CAISPGTYNEQFF. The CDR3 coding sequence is TGTGCCATCAGCCCCGGGACTTACAATGAGCAGTTCTTC.

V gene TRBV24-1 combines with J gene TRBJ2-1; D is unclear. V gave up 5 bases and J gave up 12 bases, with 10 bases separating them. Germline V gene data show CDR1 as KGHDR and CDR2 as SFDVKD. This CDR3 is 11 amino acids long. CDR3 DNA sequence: TGTGCCACCAGTGGCGCGCAAGGGCAGTTCTTC. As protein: CATSGAQGQFF.

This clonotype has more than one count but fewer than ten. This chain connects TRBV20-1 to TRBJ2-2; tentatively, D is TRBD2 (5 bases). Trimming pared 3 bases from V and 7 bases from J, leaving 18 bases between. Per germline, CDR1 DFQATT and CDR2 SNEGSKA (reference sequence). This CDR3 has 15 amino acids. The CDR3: CSARGSAIPLGELFF. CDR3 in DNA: TGCAGTGCTAGGGGTAGCGCAATCCCCCTCGGGGAGCTGTTTTTT.

The CDR3 bases are TGTGCCAGCAGCGGCTACGGGACAGCGAACACTGAAGCTTTCTTT. It specifies CASSGYGTANTEAFF. The chain employs TRBV2 and TRBJ1-1; 7 positions match TRBD1. The V gene's germline CDR1 is SNHLY and CDR2 FYNNEI. Germline trimming cut 6 bases from V and 1 base from J; bases unmatched to any gene: 8. The CDR3 totals 15 residues.

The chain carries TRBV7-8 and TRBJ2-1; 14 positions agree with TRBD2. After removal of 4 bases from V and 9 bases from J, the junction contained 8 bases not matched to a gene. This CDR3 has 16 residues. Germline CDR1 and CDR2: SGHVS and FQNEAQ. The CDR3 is CASSSPGTSGSTEQFF. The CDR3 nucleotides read TGTGCCAGCAGCTCGCCCGGGACTAGCGGGAGCACTGAGCAGTTCTTC. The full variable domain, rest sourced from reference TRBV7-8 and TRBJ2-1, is GAGVSQSPRYKVAKRGQDVALRCDPISGHVSLFWYQQALGQGPEFLTYFQNEAQLDKSGLPSDRFFAERPEGSVSTLKIQRTQQEDSAVYLCASSSPGTSGSTEQFFGPGTRLTVL.

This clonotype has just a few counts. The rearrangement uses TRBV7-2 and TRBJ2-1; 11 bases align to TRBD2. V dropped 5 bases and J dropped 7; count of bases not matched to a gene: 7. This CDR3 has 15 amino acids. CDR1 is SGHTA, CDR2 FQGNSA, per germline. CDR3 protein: CASSPTSGRRNEQFF. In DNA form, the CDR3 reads TGTGCCAGCAGCCCCACTAGCGGGAGACGAAATGAGCAGTTCTTC. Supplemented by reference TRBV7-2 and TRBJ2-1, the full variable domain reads GAGVSQSPSNKVTEKGKDVELRCDPISGHTALYWYRQSLGQGLEFLIYFQGNSAPDKSGLPSDRFSAERTGGSVSTLTIQRTQQEDSAVYLCASSPTSGRRNEQFFGPGTRLTVL.

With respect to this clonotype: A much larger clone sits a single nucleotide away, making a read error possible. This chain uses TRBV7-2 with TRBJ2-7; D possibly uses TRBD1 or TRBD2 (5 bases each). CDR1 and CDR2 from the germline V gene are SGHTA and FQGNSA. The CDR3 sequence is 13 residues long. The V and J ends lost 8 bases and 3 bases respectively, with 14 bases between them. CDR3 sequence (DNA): TGTGCCAGCCGACCGGGACCAGGCTACGAGCAGTACTTC. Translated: CASRPGPGYEQYF.